The sequence of this T cell receptor (beta chain) was determined in a study of blood T cell repertoires in COVID-19. Study-wide background: Collection of acute and convalescent COVID-19 samples took place in the United States, Italy and Spain.

Original processing notes: The assay estimated nucleated cells by amplifying reference gene primers. TCRdb's table, derived via immunoSEQ multiplex PCR, lists solely in-frame clones and lacks some. V and J calls and clone size are copied from that table; D and trimming were computed from the DNA. The table has around 120,000 clones, around 87% seen once. Patients from Seattle were sampled longitudinally, starting during active infection. Trimming removed 0 bases from V and 1 base from J, with 14 bases in between. Per the germline V gene, CDR1 is LGHDT and CDR2 is YNNKEL (reference sequence). The CDR3 is made up of 17 amino acids.

Material: peripheral blood. The receptor was derived from a woman aged 60-75 years with COVID-19, enrolled during active disease. This rearrangement joins TRBV3-1 (or the pseudogene TRBV3-2) to TRBJ2-3, with a possible D match to TRBD2 (7 bases). The CDR3 is CASSQDLGGAGTDTQYF. Here the CDR3 DNA reads TGTGCCAGCAGCCAAGATCTGGGGGGGGCCGGCACAGATACGCAGTATTTT.